This is a list of T cell receptor beta chains from one sample in a study of T cell repertoires in cytomegalovirus infection. No antigen has been assigned to these receptors. Via MiXCR, TCRdb re-called the reads, giving one row per CDR3 protein. The repertoire holds approximately 280,000 distinct CDR3 sequences, with about 20% as singletons. Sequenced material: cultured PBMCs, taken from culture after CMV antigen stimulation. The receptors stem from a human donor in good health (CMV status not recorded). Some clones in this sample may be carry-over from other donors' samples. Each CDR3 is given with its conserved first and last residue. D genes are given only for firm matches. Clone size, where shown, is once, few, many, or a class for clones that have expanded.

D,J,V,size,DNA,CDR3
TRBD1,TRBJ1-4,TRBV5-4,NA,TGTGCCAGCAGCTTACAGGGGGGTGAAAAACTGTTTTTT,CASSLQGGEKLFF
NA,TRBJ2-2,TRBV6-2/TRBV6-3,NA,TGTGCCAGCAGTTATTGGGCCGGGGAGCTGTTTTTT,CASSYWAGELFF
NA,TRBJ2-1,TRBV6-1,many,TGTGCCAGCAGTGAAGATCTGGACAATGAGCAGTTCTTC,CASSEDLDNEQFF
TRBD2,TRBJ2-3,TRBV19,NA,TGTGCCAGTAGTGCGGCGGGAGGTACAGATACGCAGTATTTT,CASSAAGGTDTQYF
TRBD2,TRBJ2-3,TRBV4-1,NA,TGCGCCAGCAGCCAAGATCGGAGCGGGGTTTCGGCCGGTACGCAGTATTTT,CASSQDRSGVSAGTQYF
NA,TRBJ2-2,TRBV20-1,NA,TGCAGTGCCTACAATAGACTCCTCTCGAACACCGGGGAGCTGTTTTTT,CSAYNRLLSNTGELFF
NA,TRBJ2-5,TRBV6-2/TRBV6-3,NA,TGTGCCAGCAGTTCATCTAGCAATCGGAATACCCAGTACTTC,CASSSSSNRNTQYF
TRBD2,TRBJ2-3,TRBV7-6,few,TGTGCCAGCAGCCCGCCCGCGGGGGTCACAGATACGCAGTATTTT,CASSPPAGVTDTQYF
TRBD1,TRBJ2-1,TRBV11-3,few,TGTGCCAGCAGCTCATTATTCAGGGACAGCCGCAATGAGCAGTTCTTC,CASSSLFRDSRNEQFF
NA,TRBJ1-3,TRBV15,NA,TGTGCCACCAGACAGGGAGCTGGAAACACCACATATTTT,CATRQGAGNTTYF
NA,TRBJ2-1,TRBV19,few,TGTGCCAGTACCCATGGGTCCTCTAGCGCGAGTACCTACAATGAGCAGTTCTTC,CASTHGSSSASTYNEQFF
NA,TRBJ1-5,TRBV7-8,few,TGTGCCAGCAGCTTCCAACGGGGGAGTCAGCCCCAGCATTTT,CASSFQRGSQPQHF
NA,TRBJ1-2,TRBV4-1,once,TGCGCCAGCAGCCACCCTAGTAACTATGGCTACACCTTC,CASSHPSNYGYTF
NA,TRBJ2-2,TRBV11-2,NA,TGTGCCAGCAGCCGAAGTGCCGGGGAGCTGTTTTTT,CASSRSAGELFF
NA,TRBJ1-2,TRBV7-9,NA,TGTGCCAGCGCGACCGCGACGGAAGTCTACTATGGCTACACCTTC,CASATATEVYYGYTF
NA,TRBJ2-4,TRBV6-2/TRBV6-3,NA,TGTGCCAGTTCGGGATTGGTAGCCAAAAACATTCAGTACTTC,CASSGLVAKNIQYF
NA,TRBJ2-5,TRBV18,NA,TGTGCCAGCTCACCATTCTCAGATTACCAAGAGACCCAGTACTTC,CASSPFSDYQETQYF
NA,TRBJ1-1,TRBV9,NA,TGTGCCAGCAGCCCTCGGGACGGCGGGGCTATGAACACTGAAGCTTTCTTT,CASSPRDGGAMNTEAFF
NA,TRBJ2-7,TRBV6-5,few,TGTGCCAGCAGTTACTCGCAAACCGGTGGGGGAGGGCAGTACTTC,CASSYSQTGGGGQYF
NA,TRBJ2-2,TRBV6-1,few,TGTGCCAGCAGTGAAAGTACAGGCGGGGTGAACACCGGGGAGCTGTTTTTT,CASSESTGGVNTGELFF
TRBD1,TRBJ1-3,TRBV7-2,NA,TGTGCCAGCAGCTTAGTAGGGGGCCGAAACACCATATATTTT,CASSLVGGRNTIYF
NA,TRBJ2-7,TRBV7-3,NA,TGTGCCAGCAGCTTAGAACCTGGTAGCTACGAGCAGTACTTC,CASSLEPGSYEQYF
TRBD2,TRBJ2-1,TRBV12-3/TRBV12-4,few,TGTGCCAGCAGCCTCCTTAGTCGAGCGGGACCCAAGGTCTTC,CASSLLSRAGPKVF
TRBD2,TRBJ2-1,TRBV6-4,many,TGTGCCAGCAGTGAATCCAGCGGGAGTTTCGATGAGCAGTTCTTC,CASSESSGSFDEQFF
NA,TRBJ2-3,TRBV2,many,TGTGCCAGCAGCGTGAGAGGTACAGATACGCAGTATTTT,CASSVRGTDTQYF
NA,TRBJ2-2,TRBV6-2/TRBV6-3,NA,TGTGCCAGCAGTTTTTCTCGCAGGGAGAACACCGGGGAGCTGTTTTTT,CASSFSRRENTGELFF
NA,TRBJ2-3,TRBV5-4,NA,TGTGCCAGCAGCTCGGGACACCTCCCCGGTGGCACAGATACGCAGTATTTT,CASSSGHLPGGTDTQYF
TRBD1,TRBJ1-6,TRBV20-1,many,TGCAGTGTCCCACAGGGGGCCAATAATTCACCCCTCCACTTT,CSVPQGANNSPLHF
TRBD1,TRBJ1-1,TRBV7-9,NA,TGTGCCAGCAGCCCGGGACAGCCACCGAACACTGAAGCTTTCTTT,CASSPGQPPNTEAFF
TRBD2,TRBJ2-7,TRBV7-2,many,TGTGCCAGCAGTTGGACTAGACTGTCCAACGAGCAGTACTTC,CASSWTRLSNEQYF
NA,TRBJ2-1,TRBV18,few,TGTGCCAGCTCACGGGTGAAACACAATGAGCAGTTCTTC,CASSRVKHNEQFF
TRBD1,TRBJ2-1,TRBV5-1,NA,TGCGCCAGCAGATACCGGGACAGAGCCTACAATGAGCAGTTCTTC,CASRYRDRAYNEQFF
NA,TRBJ1-3,TRBV6-5,few,TGTGCCAGCAGTTACAATGGATACAGGTCTGGAAACACCATATATTTT,CASSYNGYRSGNTIYF
TRBD1,TRBJ1-5,TRBV7-2,many,TGTGCCAGCAGCGGGACAGTAAATCAGCCCCAGCATTTT,CASSGTVNQPQHF
NA,TRBJ1-5,TRBV27,NA,TGTGCCAGCAGTTTTAGGATATCCGTTATTCAGCCCCAGCATTTT,CASSFRISVIQPQHF